The 17 T cell receptor beta chains reported below all come from one sample, sequenced in a study of HIV-infected patients and healthy controls. All unsorted peripheral T cells were captured because whole blood was used without fractionation. Alpha and beta constant-region primers primed reverse transcription of about 500 ng RNA. Alpha and beta chain libraries were made separately by chain-specific third strand synthesis with multiplexing indices. TCRdb analysed the 5' RACE reads with MiXCR anew, one entry per CDR3 protein. The sample holds about 15,000 distinct CDR3 sequences, around 7.7% seen once. Sequencing input: blood. These receptors all come from an adult in good health.

In this sample, this clonotype is medium-sized. The chain has TRBV29-1 and TRBJ1-1; D unclear. CDR1 and CDR2 from the germline V gene are SQVTM and ANQGSEA. Trimming pared 5 bases from V and 3 bases from J, leaving 7 bases between. The CDR3 is 11 amino acids. CDR3 region: CSVREYTEAFF. The CDR3 region has the DNA TGCAGCGTTAGAGAGTACACTGAAGCTTTCTTT.

This clonotype is termed medium-sized. The rearrangement joins TRBV6-2 or TRBV6-3 to TRBJ2-3; D is unclear. Deletions cut 6 bases from V and 0 bases from J, with 10 bases between. The CDR3 has 14 residues. Germline V gene data show CDR1 as MNHEY and CDR2 as SVGEGT. CDR3 loop: CASSPLDSTDTQYF. The CDR3 DNA follows: TGTGCCAGCAGCCCCCTAGACAGCACAGATACGCAGTATTTT.

This clonotype appeared many times. The chain recombines TRBV19 with TRBJ2-3; 7 nucleotides agree with TRBD2. Germline lookup yields CDR1 LNHDA and CDR2 SQIVND (reference sequence). The V gene end was trimmed by 10 bases and the J gene end by 4 bases; junction bases not matched to a gene: 11. The CDR3 runs 14 residues. CDR3 nucleotides: TGTGCCACTGCTAGCGGACCGAGCGCAGATACGCAGTATTTT. Its translation: CATASGPSADTQYF.

This clonotype has ten or more counts. The gene calls are TRBV12-3 or TRBV12-4 and TRBJ2-3; D ambiguous. The length of the CDR3 is 12 residues. V dropped 0 bases and J dropped 5 bases, with 3 bases sitting between them. CDR3: CASSLALDTQYF. CDR3 coding DNA: TGTGCCAGCAGTTTAGCCCTAGATACGCAGTATTTT.

This chain uses TRBV6-2 or TRBV6-3 with TRBJ2-6; D perhaps matches TRBD2 (5 bases). Trimming shortened V by 5 bases and J by 4 bases, and 9 bases separated the two germline ends. Germline values: CDR1 MNHEY, CDR2 SVGEGT. This CDR3 has 14 amino acids. The CDR3 DNA reads TGTGCCAGCAGTGAGGGTATCGGGGCCAACGTCCTGACTTTC. This translates into CASSEGIGANVLTF.

This clonotype was seen repeatedly, ten times or more. The chain is built from TRBV24-1 and TRBJ2-2; 7 nucleotides match TRBD1. Germline V gives CDR1 KGHDR, CDR2 SFDVKD. The CDR3 totals 15 residues. V lost 3 bases and J lost 4; bases outside the gene matches: 4. The CDR3 bases are TGTGCCACCAGTGATCCGACAGGGCGCACCGGGGAGCTGTTTTTT. Encoded protein: CATSDPTGRTGELFF.

There are many counts of this clonotype. V is TRBV25-1 and J is TRBJ2-4, with 7 bases fitting TRBD2. The germline V gene encodes CDR1 MGHDK and CDR2 SYGVNS. This CDR3 has 14 amino acids. V lost 3 bases, J lost 6 bases, and 5 bases stayed unmatched. This CDR3 reads CASSEWEGRNIQYF. The CDR3, as DNA: TGTGCCAGCAGTGAGTGGGAGGGCCGAAACATTCAGTACTTC.

This clonotype was counted at least ten times. This chain connects TRBV7-2 to TRBJ1-6; D possibly corresponds to TRBD1 (5 bases). V gave up 1 base and J gave up 5 bases, with 15 bases separating them. This CDR3 region has 17 residues. CDR1 and CDR2 from the germline V gene are SGHTA and FQGNSA. The CDR3 is CASSLERGGNNNSPLHF. The CDR3 DNA follows: TGTGCCAGCAGCTTAGAGAGGGGCGGTAACAATAATTCACCCCTCCACTTT.

This clonotype is labeled as medium-sized. The chain recombines TRBV6-2 or TRBV6-3 with TRBJ2-7; D is perhaps TRBD2 (6 bases). The V gene lost 4 bases and the J gene lost 6 bases, with 19 bases spanning the gap. The V gene's germline CDR1 is MNHEY and CDR2 SVGEGT. This CDR3 has 15 residues. The CDR3 DNA reads TGTGCCAGCAGTTCGGGGGACGCTGTACGGACCGAGCAGTACTTC. Amino acids: CASSSGDAVRTEQYF.

This clonotype was seen many times. The V gene is TRBV5-1, the J gene TRBJ2-1; a weak D match, TRBD2 (6 bases). CDR3 size: 12 residues. Germline V lookup: CDR1 SGHRS, CDR2 YFSETQ. Trimming cost V 6 bases and J 9 bases, with 13 bases left between them. The DNA of the CDR3 is TGCGCCAGCACGACTCACGGGAGTGAGCAGTTCTTC. The encoded protein is CASTTHGSEQFF.

Ten or more counts support this clonotype. The V call is TRBV12-3 or TRBV12-4, the J call TRBJ2-6, with D possibly matching TRBD1 (6 bases). Trimming took off 6 bases at V and 0 bases at J, with 9 bases between the two ends. The CDR3 runs 15 residues. The CDR3, as DNA: TGTGCCAGCAGGTACAGGGACTCTGGGGCCAACGTCCTGACTTTC. Its translation is CASRYRDSGANVLTF.

This clonotype was observed a single time. A much larger clonotype is one base distant, so this may be a read error. The chain has TRBV6-2 or TRBV6-3 and TRBJ2-5; D remains ambiguous. Germline CDR1 reads MNHEY; CDR2 reads SVGEGT. The CDR3 has 15 residues. Here the CDR3 DNA reads TGTGCCAGCAGTAAAACTCGCAACTTTCAAGAGACCCATTACTTC. It codes for CASSKTRNFQETHYF.

This clonotype was seen repeatedly, ten times or more. This rearrangement joins TRBV19 to TRBJ2-1; TRBD2 agrees at 10 bases. The V and J ends lost 3 bases and 2 bases, in that order; junction bases with no gene match: 1. Per germline, CDR1 LNHDA and CDR2 SQIVND (reference sequence). This CDR3 is built from 15 residues. The CDR3 protein is CASSMSGRAYNEQFF. In DNA, the CDR3 is TGTGCCAGTAGTATGAGCGGGAGGGCCTACAATGAGCAGTTCTTC.

This clonotype occurred many times. The genes are TRBV24-1 and TRBJ2-7, with 8 bases identical to TRBD2. Germline V CDR1 and CDR2: KGHDR, SFDVKD. This CDR3 is 14 amino acids long. Trimming at V came to 7 bases and at J to 6 bases, leaving 10 bases not matched to a gene. Here the CDR3 reads CATSRSGGGLEQYF. The CDR3 DNA follows: TGTGCCACCAGCAGAAGCGGGGGTGGCCTCGAGCAGTACTTC.

In its sample, this clonotype ranks as medium-sized. The chain is built from TRBV6-4 and TRBJ2-3; TRBD2 aligns across 7 bases. The junction had 1 base not matched to a gene; V was cut back by 4 bases and J by 3 bases. CDR1 and CDR2 (germline): MRHNA, SNTAGT. The CDR3 consists of 13 residues. CDR3 region: CASSVSGTDTQYF. CDR3 nucleotide sequence: TGTGCCAGCAGTGTTAGCGGGACAGATACGCAGTATTTT.

There are many counts of this clonotype. J is TRBJ2-7 and V is TRBV2, with D uncertain. The CDR3 has 13 residues. Germline V gene sequence: CDR1 SNHLY, CDR2 FYNNEI. V lost 4 bases to trimming and J lost 2 bases, with 9 bases between them. CDR3 region: CASSVSLTYEQYF. The CDR3 nucleotides read TGTGCCAGCAGTGTTAGCCTAACCTACGAGCAGTACTTC.

This clonotype counts as medium-sized (0.01 to 0.1%). The chain couples TRBV3-1 to TRBJ1-6, with D possibly TRBD1 on 5 matching bases. The V end lost 4 bases, the J end lost 8 bases, and 12 bases lay between the germline ends. Germline loops: CDR1 LGHDT, CDR2 YNNKEL (reference sequence). This CDR3 has 14 residues. The CDR3 loop is CASSPARQYSPLHF. The CDR3 bases are TGTGCCAGCAGCCCAGCTAGACAGTATTCACCCCTCCACTTT.